A single sample gave rise to the 16 T cell receptor beta chains below, sequenced in a study of CD8 T cells in Susac syndrome. The authors reverse transcribed roughly 0.5 to 1 ug RNA with random hexamers. TCRdb re-analysed the immunoSEQ multiplex PCR reads in MiXCR, keeping a single row per CDR3 protein. The data show roughly 150,000 distinct CDR3 sequences, about 95% seen once. Source material: CD8+ T cells from PBMCs. The source is a human donor with multiple sclerosis.

The genes are TRBV4-1 and TRBJ2-2; no definite D call. V was cut by 6 bases and J by 1 base, with 12 bases left in between. Germline CDR1 MGHRA, CDR2 YSYEKL. CDR3 length equals 15 residues. The CDR3 region is CASSQINLNTGELFF. DNA of the CDR3: TGCGCCAGCAGTCAAATCAACCTGAACACCGGGGAGCTGTTTTTT.

The count of this clonotype is one. V usage is TRBV23-1 and J usage is TRBJ2-7, with D maybe TRBD2 (5 bases). TRBV23-1 has ORF status, its function being uncertain. The CDR3 runs 11 residues. Deletions cut 4 bases from V and 9 bases from J, with 10 bases between. The CDR3 nucleotides are TGCGCCAGCAGTCCTTCGAGCGGGCAGTACTTC. Translated, it gives CASSPSSGQYF.

The V gene is TRBV9, the J gene TRBJ1-6, with 8 bases fitting TRBD1. The length of the CDR3 is 16 residues. V was pared by 1 base and J by 9 bases, with 9 bases of the junction left unmatched. From germline, CDR1 is SGDLS and CDR2 YYNGEE. CDR3 sequence: CASSVREGTGFSPLHF. For the CDR3, the DNA is TGTGCCAGCAGCGTACGGGAGGGGACAGGTTTTTCACCCCTCCACTTT.

The J gene is TRBJ2-3, the V gene TRBV9, with TRBD2 as a possible D gene (5 bases). From germline, CDR1 is SGDLS and CDR2 YYNGEE. V was trimmed by 2 bases and J by 2 bases, leaving 15 bases between them. This CDR3 has 16 amino acids. For the CDR3, the DNA is TGTGCCAGCAGCGTCGCGGCCGGGAAAGACACAGATACGCAGTATTTT. Amino acid sequence: CASSVAAGKDTDTQYF. The variable domain in full, with the rest retrieved from reference TRBV9 and TRBJ2-3, is DSGVTQTPKHLITATGQRVTLRCSPRSGDLSVYWYQQSLDQGLQFLIQYYNGEERAKGNILERFSAQQFPDLHSELNLSSLELGDSALYFCASSVAAGKDTDTQYFGPGTRLTVL.

The chain couples TRBV15 to TRBJ2-1; the match to TRBD1 covers 9 bases. The CDR3 totals 14 residues. Germline CDR1 and CDR2: LNHNV and YYDKDF (reference sequence). With V trimmed by 5 bases and J by 10 bases, 9 bases remained unmatched. CDR3 amino acids: CATSPWDREQEQFF. CDR3 nucleotides: TGTGCCACCAGCCCCTGGGACAGGGAACAGGAGCAGTTCTTC.

This clonotype was seen only once. This chain uses TRBV7-9 with TRBJ2-7, with 9 bases identical to TRBD1. This CDR3 is built from 14 residues. The J segment lost 7 bases and the V segment lost 5 bases, leaving 9 bases of the junction unmatched. The germline V gene encodes CDR1 SEHNR and CDR2 FQNEAQ (reference sequence). The CDR3 DNA follows: TGTGCCAGCAGCACCGGGACAGGGACGGGTGAGCAGTACTTC. This gives the protein CASSTGTGTGEQYF.

V usage is TRBV25-1 and J usage is TRBJ1-2; D unclear. The germline V gene has CDR1 MGHDK and CDR2 SYGVNS. This CDR3 region has 16 residues. Between the trimmed V and J ends, which lost 3 bases and 2 bases, there was a span of 16 bases. The CDR3 protein is CASSDPQPERNYGYTF. CDR3 nucleotide sequence: TGTGCCAGCAGTGATCCCCAGCCTGAGCGGAACTATGGCTACACCTTC.

J is TRBJ1-1 and V is TRBV3-1; TRBD1 aligns across 8 bases. V gave up 4 bases and J gave up 5 bases; unmatched junction bases: 9. Germline V gives CDR1 LGHDT, CDR2 YNNKEL (reference sequence). CDR3 length: 15 residues. The CDR3 bases are TGTGCCAGCAGCCCAGACCCAGGGGGCGCAACTGAAGCTTTCTTT. Translated, it gives CASSPDPGGATEAFF.

The rearrangement uses TRBV29-1 and TRBJ1-1; 8 nucleotides match TRBD1. This CDR3 spans 19 amino acids. V was clipped by 8 bases and J by 0 bases; unmatched bases: 23. Germline CDR1 is SQVTM and CDR2 is ANQGSEA. The CDR3 here is CSSSPHTGTGDYMNTEAFF. In DNA, the CDR3 is TGCAGCTCCTCACCTCATACCGGGACAGGAGACTACATGAACACTGAAGCTTTCTTT.

This clonotype was counted a single time. The chain links TRBV9 to TRBJ2-1; no clear D gene. Trimming stripped 0 bases from V and 10 bases from J, with 8 bases between. Germline values: CDR1 SGDLS, CDR2 YYNGEE. The CDR3 consists of 12 residues. CDR3 residues: CASSVDGREQFF. CDR3 sequence (DNA): TGTGCCAGCAGCGTAGACGGCCGGGAGCAGTTCTTC.

The chain couples TRBV20-1 to TRBJ2-3, with D maybe TRBD1 (6 bases). Germline lookup yields CDR1 DFQATT and CDR2 SNEGSKA (reference sequence). The CDR3 runs 10 residues. CDR3 DNA: TGCAGCCTTCAGGGGCATACGCAGTATTTT. Protein product: CSLQGHTQYF.

The chain has TRBV30 and TRBJ2-3; D is unclear. The CDR3 has 11 amino acids. The germline V gene encodes CDR1 GTSNPN and CDR2 SVGIG (reference sequence). V was clipped by 3 bases and J by 6 bases, with 7 bases between them. CDR3 sequence: CAWSSRDTQYF. The CDR3 bases are TGTGCCTGGAGCAGCAGGGATACGCAGTATTTT.

CDR3 sequence reads: CATSENDRAGDTQYF. The CDR3 DNA sequence: TGTGCCACCAGTGAAAACGACAGGGCGGGAGATACGCAGTATTTT. The chain employs TRBV24-1 and TRBJ2-3, with TRBD1 matching 7 bases. V dropped 4 bases and J dropped 5; count of bases not matched to a gene: 8. The CDR3 sequence is 15 residues long. CDR1 is KGHDR and CDR2 is SFDVKD in the germline V gene.

The V and J genes are TRBV29-1 and TRBJ2-3, with TRBD2 matching over 9 bases. J gave up 0 bases and V 3 bases, and 10 bases lay outside the gene matches. This CDR3 spans 17 amino acids. CDR1 and CDR2 from the germline V gene are SQVTM and ANQGSEA. CDR3 sequence (DNA): TGCAGCGTTGAGTCCAGCGGGGGGCTAACTAGCACAGATACGCAGTATTTT. It encodes CSVESSGGLTSTDTQYF.

This rearrangement joins TRBV7-6 to TRBJ2-5; perhaps TRBD1 as D (6 bases). The germline gives CDR1 SGHVS, CDR2 FNYEAQ. Trimming took off 6 bases at V and 6 bases at J, with 14 bases between the two ends. The CDR3 totals 13 residues. CDR3 protein: CASSSGHPKTQYF. CDR3 nucleotide sequence: TGTGCCAGCAGTTCGGGACACCCGAAGACCCAGTACTTC.

The genes are TRBV29-1 and TRBJ2-7; 7 nucleotides agree with TRBD1. The trim removed 1 base at V and 0 bases at J, leaving 9 bases unmatched. In germline, CDR1 is SQVTM, CDR2 ANQGSEA. The CDR3 is 16 amino acids. The CDR3 is CSVEVGQDLHSYEQYV. DNA of the CDR3: TGCAGCGTTGAAGTCGGACAGGACTTGCACTCCTACGAGCAGTACGTC.